The rows below give T cell receptor beta chains drawn from one sample of a study of blood T cell repertoires in COVID-19. The assay was immunoSEQ multiplex PCR, and TCRdb's table has in-frame clones only and misses some. Of around 110,000 clones listed, over 75% were seen once; the top ten hold less than 2%. Source material: peripheral blood. Receptor source: a human donor with active COVID-19. The donor label of this sample is uncertain. Both conserved end residues are part of each CDR3. A D gene is named only where the DNA matches it firmly. The size entry is marked missing in some rows and otherwise reads once, few, many or a size class.

d_call j_call v_call clone_size cdr3_nt cdr3_aa
TRBD1 TRBJ1-4 TRBV3-1/TRBV3-2 . TGTGCCAGCAGCCAAAGTTCACCAGGGGGTAATGAAAAACTGTTTTTT CASSQSSPGGNEKLFF
TRBD1 TRBJ1-1 TRBV5-1 . TGCGCCAGCAGCTTAGACCAGGGACAGGCGAACACTGAAGCTTTCTTT CASSLDQGQANTEAFF
TRBD2 TRBJ2-4 TRBV7-9 . TGTGCCAGCAGCAATAGCCCTAGCGGGGGAGAACTAGCCAAAAACATTCAGTACTTC CASSNSPSGGELAKNIQYF
TRBD1 TRBJ2-1 TRBV24-1 . TGTGCCACCAGTGATCCGGGACAGGCATACAATGAGCAGTTCTTC CATSDPGQAYNEQFF
TRBD2 TRBJ2-7 TRBV27 . TGTGCCAGCAGTTTATCGATAGGGCTAGCGGGGGGCCACCCCTACGAGCAGTACTTC CASSLSIGLAGGHPYEQYF
TRBD1 TRBJ2-3 TRBV7-3 . TGTGCCAGCGCCGACAGGGGTGCAGATACGCAGTATTTT CASADRGADTQYF
TRBD2 TRBJ2-5 TRBV10-2 . TGCGCCAGCAGTGCCGGGACTAGCGGGGGATCGGGAGAGACCCAGTACTTC CASSAGTSGGSGETQYF
. TRBJ2-2 TRBV6-6 . TGTGCCAGCAGTCCCACTTTGGCAGGGCGGGGTAGCACCGGGGAGCTGTTTTTT CASSPTLAGRGSTGELFF
. TRBJ1-2 TRBV7-2 . TGTGCCAGCAGCTTACATACGGCACTACAAAACGGCTACACCTTC CASSLHTALQNGYTF
TRBD1 TRBJ2-7 TRBV11-2 . TGTGCCAGCAGCATAAGCCGGGACAGGGACTACGAGCAGTACTTC CASSISRDRDYEQYF
. TRBJ2-3 TRBV4-3 . TGCGCCAGCAGCCAAGATCCGGGGGGCCGTGATACGCAGTATTTT CASSQDPGGRDTQYF
. TRBJ1-2 TRBV5-4 . TGTGCCAGCAGCTTGGAGCGCGTCTATGGCTACACCTTC CASSLERVYGYTF
TRBD2 TRBJ2-7 TRBV4-1 . TGCGCCAGCAGCGAGTCTAGCGGGGGGTACGAGCAGTACTTC CASSESSGGYEQYF
. TRBJ1-1 TRBV18 once TGTGCCAGCTCAGACAGAGGCGAAGCTTTCTTT CASSDRGEAFF
. TRBJ1-6 TRBV27 . TGTGCCAGCAGTTTTAACTCCTATAATTCACCCCTCCACTTT CASSFNSYNSPLHF
. TRBJ2-5 TRBV6-6 . TGTGCCAGCATATCGGACTTGGTTGAGACCCAGTACTTC CASISDLVETQYF
. TRBJ2-7 TRBV7-2 . TGTGCCAGCAGCCAACCGACTTCCTACGAGCAGTACTTC CASSQPTSYEQYF
TRBD2 TRBJ2-2 TRBV19 . TGTGCCAGTAGTGCACTAGCGGGGGCGGGAGGGGAGCTGTTTTTT CASSALAGAGGELFF
. TRBJ1-2 TRBV6-1 . TGTGCCAGCAGTGAAGGTACGGGGGTTCGGAACACCTTC CASSEGTGVRNTF
TRBD2 TRBJ2-5 TRBV11-2 . TGTGCCAGCAGCTCGACTAGCGGGGTATCACAAGAGACCCAGTACTTC CASSSTSGVSQETQYF
. TRBJ1-5 TRBV28 . TGTGCCAGCAGTTTTTCAGGTGGCTCTAATCAGCCCCAGCATTTT CASSFSGGSNQPQHF
TRBD2 TRBJ2-1 TRBV7-8 . TGTGCCAGCAGCTCCCGACTAGCGGGGGGGCCGGGCAATGAGCAGTTCTTC CASSSRLAGGPGNEQFF
. TRBJ2-7 TRBV6-2/TRBV6-3 . TGTGCCAGCAGTTCACGTCCTTTAAGGGACTCCTACTACGAGCAGTACTTC CASSSRPLRDSYYEQYF
. TRBJ1-2 TRBV27 . TGTGCCAGCAGTGAGACAGGCCTGGACTGGTATGGCTACACCTTC CASSETGLDWYGYTF
TRBD1 TRBJ2-6 TRBV11-3 . TGTGCCAGCAGCGAATTTACAGGGGGCCTAAGCTCTGGGGCCAACGTCCTGACTTTC CASSEFTGGLSSGANVLTF
. TRBJ1-2 TRBV5-1 . TGCGCCAGCAGCCTGACAGTCCTCTATGGCTACACCTTC CASSLTVLYGYTF
. TRBJ1-2 TRBV14 . TGTGCCAGCAGCCAAGGTTCGTTCAACTATGGCTACACCTTC CASSQGSFNYGYTF
. TRBJ2-3 TRBV11-1 . TGTGCCAGCAGCTTAGCGGGGGGGCCCGGAGATACGCAGTATTTT CASSLAGGPGDTQYF
. TRBJ1-5 TRBV12-3/TRBV12-4 . TGTGCCAGTGGGGGGTCTAGCAATCAGCCCCAGCATTTT CASGGSSNQPQHF
. TRBJ1-6 TRBV28 . TGTGCCAGCACCCCAGTGGTACAGTCCTCCTCGCCCCTCCACTTT CASTPVVQSSSPLHF
TRBD2 TRBJ2-3 TRBV5-1 . TGCGCCAGCAGAACTAGCGTAAGAGATACGCAGTATTTT CASRTSVRDTQYF
. TRBJ1-1 TRBV7-9 . TGTGCCAGCAGCTTATCGGGGTCAGCTGAAGCTTTCTTT CASSLSGSAEAFF
. TRBJ2-3 TRBV4-3 . TGCGCCAGCAGCCTAGGGGTAATTAGCACAGATACGCAGTATTTT CASSLGVISTDTQYF
. TRBJ2-6 TRBV28 once TGTGCCAGCAGTTCTGCGGGTTTTGCAGTAACCTCCCCTGGGGCCAACGTCCTGACTTTC CASSSAGFAVTSPGANVLTF
. TRBJ1-6 TRBV19 . TGTGCCAGTACCAATACAGTCGGGGGGTCACCCCTCCACTTT CASTNTVGGSPLHF
. TRBJ2-1 TRBV4-1 . TGCGCCAGTACAGACCGCCCCGGGGGTGGTAATGAGCAGTTCTTC CASTDRPGGGNEQFF
TRBD1 TRBJ1-6 TRBV11-2 . TGTGCCAGCAGCTTAGTCGGGACAGGGGCTTCACCCCTCCACTTT CASSLVGTGASPLHF
TRBD2 TRBJ2-1 TRBV24-1 . TGTGCCACCAGTTTATCCGGGGGGGAAGTAAATGAGCAGTTCTTC CATSLSGGEVNEQFF
TRBD1 TRBJ1-2 TRBV19 once TGTGCCAGTAGTTACAGGGGTTCGGGTGGCTACACCTTC CASSYRGSGGYTF
TRBD2 TRBJ2-1 TRBV3-1/TRBV3-2 once TGTGCCAGCAGCCAAGTCCGAAGCGGGGGGGCCTATGAGCAGTTCTTC CASSQVRSGGAYEQFF
. TRBJ1-6 TRBV6-1 . TGTGCCAGCAGTGAACCACAGGGATTCTCACCCCTCCACTTT CASSEPQGFSPLHF
TRBD1 TRBJ1-2 TRBV13 . TGTGCCAGCAGCCGGACAGGGGTTCCTGGCTACACCTTC CASSRTGVPGYTF
. TRBJ2-1 TRBV2 . TGTGCCAGCCAGGACAGAAACCTCGCGACGGGCAATGAGCAGTTCTTC CASQDRNLATGNEQFF
TRBD1 TRBJ1-1 TRBV5-8 . TGTGCCAGCAGACACTCCGGGACAGCAGTATTTTCGAACATAAACACTGAAGCTTTCTTT CASRHSGTAVFSNINTEAFF
. TRBJ2-7 TRBV28 . TGTGCCAGCAGTTTGCCCCGGGGGGCCGCCTACGAGCAGTACTTC CASSLPRGAAYEQYF
. TRBJ1-2 TRBV4-1 once TGCGCCAGCAGCCAAGGACACCCCTATGGCTACACCTTC CASSQGHPYGYTF
TRBD1 TRBJ1-1 TRBV9 once TGTGCCAGCAGTGCCGACAGGGGGGACACTGAAGCTTTCTTT CASSADRGDTEAFF
. TRBJ1-3 TRBV12-3/TRBV12-4 . TGTGCCAGCAGTTCCCCCAGTAACACCATATATTTT CASSSPSNTIYF
. TRBJ2-2 TRBV5-4 . TGTGCCAGCAGCTCGTCCGGGTCCTACACCGGGGAGCTGTTTTTT CASSSSGSYTGELFF
TRBD1 TRBJ2-7 TRBV20-1 . TGCAGTGCTAGTACCCGGGACAGGGCCTACGAGCAGTACTTC CSASTRDRAYEQYF
. TRBJ2-2 TRBV7-9 . TGTGCCAGCAGCGCATCTGGGGGCCACACCGGGGAGCTGTTTTTT CASSASGGHTGELFF